Here is one T cell receptor (beta chain) with its context. In the naive CD8 group, cells lacked CD45RO and were positively selected for CCR7, so terminally differentiated effector memory CD45RA+ cells were left out. Germline lookup yields CDR1 LNHDA and CDR2 SQIVND (reference sequence). The CDR3 length is 14 residues. The V gene lost 5 bases and the J gene lost 4 bases, with 13 bases spanning the gap. The sample is drawn from a study of shared clonotypes between healthy human individuals. TCRdb's table, derived via immunoSEQ multiplex PCR, lists solely in-frame clones and lacks some. This sample has 1.5 million to 2.5 million clones; less than 95% occur once, and the top ten carry 0.95% to 1.5%.

The sequencing input was naive CD8+ T cells sorted from blood. The source is a man aged 18 to 29 in good health. The rearrangement uses TRBV19 and TRBJ2-3; the D gene is possibly TRBD1 (5 bases). The CDR3 loop is CASSRFQGSDTQYF. The CDR3 DNA reads TGTGCCAGTAGTCGGTTTCAGGGTTCAGATACGCAGTATTTT.